These T cell receptor beta chains were read from a single sample in a study of cytomegalovirus exposure and HLA in healthy donors. Measured with immunoSEQ multiplex PCR; TCRdb has only the in-frame clones, and not every one. The repertoire has 150,000 to 200,000 clones, approximately 81% of them found once; the top ten carry about 2.2%. Sequenced sample: PBMCs. The receptors here all came from a woman younger than 45 in good health and CMV-seronegative. CDR3s include the opening cysteine and the closing phenylalanine or tryptophan. D genes are given only for firm matches. The size entry is marked missing in some rows and otherwise reads once, few, many or a size class.

TGTGCCAGCAGCTACGTGCAGGGCGTGGATACGCAGTATTTT,CASSYVQGVDTQYF,.,TRBJ2-3,TRBV7-9,.
TGTGCCAGTAGGTGGGAGAACTCTGGGGCCAACGTCCTGACTTTC,CASRWENSGANVLTF,.,TRBJ2-6,TRBV19,few
TGCGCCAGCAGGATGGACACTGCGGGGGCGCGGACCGGGGAGCTGTTTTTT,CASRMDTAGARTGELFF,.,TRBJ2-2,TRBV10-1,.
TGTGCCACCAGCAAGGACAGGGCGACCTACAATGAGCAGTTCTTC,CATSKDRATYNEQFF,TRBD1,TRBJ2-1,TRBV15,.
TGTGCCAGCAGCTTAGATACGGTTTCTGAAGCTTTCTTT,CASSLDTVSEAFF,.,TRBJ1-1,TRBV7-2,.
TGCGCCAGCAGCCGGTCCGGGACAGGGAACACTGAAGCTTTCTTT,CASSRSGTGNTEAFF,TRBD1,TRBJ1-1,TRBV4-3,.
TGTGCCAGCAGTTTAGTCGCTGGAAACACCATATATTTT,CASSLVAGNTIYF,.,TRBJ1-3,TRBV28,.
TGTGCCAGCAAACAGGGTGGTGGCTACACCTTC,CASKQGGGYTF,.,TRBJ1-2,TRBV27,.
TGTGCCATCAGTGATACAGGGCAAGAGACCCAGTACTTC,CAISDTGQETQYF,.,TRBJ2-5,TRBV10-3,.
TGTGCCAGCAGCTTAACCGGCTCAGGGGTGCCAGACACCGGGGAGCTGTTTTTT,CASSLTGSGVPDTGELFF,.,TRBJ2-2,TRBV7-3,.
TGTGCCAGCAATCCAGCGGGGGGGCCGGTCACCGGGGAGCTGTTTTTT,CASNPAGGPVTGELFF,TRBD2,TRBJ2-2,TRBV2,.
TGTGCCAGTAGTACCGCGGCCTCCTCTGGAAACACCATATATTTT,CASSTAASSGNTIYF,.,TRBJ1-3,TRBV19,.
TGTGCCAGTAGTGGAGACAGCGGCAATCAGCCCCAGCATTTT,CASSGDSGNQPQHF,.,TRBJ1-5,TRBV19,few
TGCGCCAGCAGCTTGGAGGGACAGGGCGAGACCCAGTACTTC,CASSLEGQGETQYF,TRBD1,TRBJ2-5,TRBV5-1,.
TGTGCCAGCAGCCTACTAGCGGGGTACAATGAGCAGTTCTTC,CASSLLAGYNEQFF,TRBD2,TRBJ2-1,TRBV7-2,.
TGTGCCAGCAGCCCCCCTCTGGGACTAACTTCCTACGAGCAGTACTTC,CASSPPLGLTSYEQYF,TRBD2,TRBJ2-7,TRBV7-9,.
TGTGCCAGCAGCTCTCTCGCTAGCGGGAGTGCTGGGGAGCTGTTTTTT,CASSSLASGSAGELFF,TRBD2,TRBJ2-2,TRBV11-2,.
TGCGCCAGCAGCACAAATGGGGGGGCTGAAGCTTTCTTT,CASSTNGGAEAFF,.,TRBJ1-1,TRBV5-1,.
TGTGCCAGCAGCTTAACGTCAGATGAGCAGTTCTTC,CASSLTSDEQFF,.,TRBJ2-1,TRBV7-3,.
TGTGCCAGCAGTTACTCGAGGGGGAGCGAGCAGTACTTC,CASSYSRGSEQYF,.,TRBJ2-7,TRBV6-5,.
TGTGCCAGCCGCAGGGACAGATACTCCTACGAGCAGTACTTC,CASRRDRYSYEQYF,TRBD1,TRBJ2-7,TRBV11-1,.
TGCGCCAGCAGCTCGGGTTTATGGACATCCCACTCCTACGAGCAGTACTTC,CASSSGLWTSHSYEQYF,.,TRBJ2-7,TRBV5-1,.
TGTGCCAGCAGCCAGGGGTTTGGGGCCAACGTCCTGACTTTC,CASSQGFGANVLTF,.,TRBJ2-6,TRBV5-6,few
TGTGCCAGCAGTTTGGAACAGGGTCCGCACCAAGAGACCCAGTACTTC,CASSLEQGPHQETQYF,.,TRBJ2-5,TRBV28,once
TGTGCCACCGGGACAGCTAGCCCTGGGGAAAAACTGTTTTTT,CATGTASPGEKLFF,TRBD1,TRBJ1-4,TRBV28,once
TGCAGCGTTGAGGATTCAGGGGGGCCCCAGCATTTT,CSVEDSGGPQHF,TRBD1,TRBJ1-5,TRBV29-1,.
TGTGCCAGCAGTTACTCACCAGGCAGCATGAACACTGAAGCTTTCTTT,CASSYSPGSMNTEAFF,.,TRBJ1-1,TRBV6-6,.
TGTGCCAGCAGCGTAGGAGGTTTGAATGAGCAGTTCTTC,CASSVGGLNEQFF,.,TRBJ2-1,TRBV9,.
TGTGCCAGCAGCCAGGACAGATACGAGCAGTACTTC,CASSQDRYEQYF,.,TRBJ2-7,TRBV5-4,few
TGCGCCAGCAGCCCGGGACTAGCGGGAGAAAGAGATACGCAGTATTTT,CASSPGLAGERDTQYF,TRBD2,TRBJ2-3,TRBV5-1,.
TGTGCCAGCAGCTTAGGGGACAGGGAGAGGACTGAAGCTTTCTTT,CASSLGDRERTEAFF,TRBD1,TRBJ1-1,TRBV7-9,.
TGTGCCAGCAGCCCCCGGCCGGACACGGTGGGGGAGCAGTTCTTC,CASSPRPDTVGEQFF,.,TRBJ2-1,TRBV5-5,.
TGCGCCAGCAGCTTGCCCGGTGAGCAGTTCTTC,CASSLPGEQFF,.,TRBJ2-1,TRBV5-1,once
TGTGCCAGCAGCGTAGTAGCGGGGGTTGAGCAGTTCTTC,CASSVVAGVEQFF,TRBD2,TRBJ2-1,TRBV9,.
TGTGCCTGGAGGCCGACAGGGTCGAGTTACAAGAATGAAAAACTGTTTTTT,CAWRPTGSSYKNEKLFF,TRBD1,TRBJ1-4,TRBV30,.
TGTGCCAGCAGGACAGGCCCTGAAGCTTTCTTT,CASRTGPEAFF,.,TRBJ1-1,TRBV2,.
TGTGCCTGGAGTCTAGAAGGGGGCAATCAGCCCCAGCATTTT,CAWSLEGGNQPQHF,.,TRBJ1-5,TRBV30,.
TGTGCCAGCGGACTAGCTCCCTACGAGCAGTACTTC,CASGLAPYEQYF,TRBD2,TRBJ2-7,TRBV28,.
TGCGCCAGCAGCCCCTCGGTTCAGACGGGAAATTCACCCCTCCACTTT,CASSPSVQTGNSPLHF,.,TRBJ1-6,TRBV4-3,.
TGTGCCAGCAGCTTAGTTGCTAGCGGGAGGGCCGGTGAGCAGTTCTTC,CASSLVASGRAGEQFF,TRBD2,TRBJ2-1,TRBV11-1,.
TGTGCCAGCAGCAAAGGGGGCGGGGGAAGCTCCTACGAGCAGTACTTC,CASSKGGGGSSYEQYF,.,TRBJ2-7,TRBV21-1,.